This passage covers 21 T cell receptor beta chains from one sample sequenced in a study of cytomegalovirus exposure and HLA in healthy donors. The PCR was carried out with 60 Vbeta primers and 13 Jbeta primers. This table comes from immunoSEQ multiplex PCR, and its TCRdb copy is limited to in-frame clones, with some not included. The clone table shows about 35,000 clones, with the ten largest holding under 4.5%. Specimen: PBMCs. The receptors come from a man aged 35 to 55 in good health and CMV-seronegative.

The chain carries TRBV5-1 and TRBJ1-1; D may be TRBD1 (5 bases). In germline, CDR1 is SGHRS, CDR2 YFSETQ. Trimming removed 4 bases from V and 0 bases from J, with 16 bases in between. This CDR3 is built from 16 residues. For the CDR3, the DNA is TGCGCCAGCAGCGGAGGGGCGGGGGAAATGAACACTGAAGCTTTCTTT. Its protein product is CASSGGAGEMNTEAFF. The full variable domain, in which reference TRBV5-1 and TRBJ1-1 provide the parts outside the CDR3, is KAGVTQTPRYLIKTRGQQVTLSCSPISGHRSVSWYQQTPGQGLQFLFEYFSETQRNKGNFPGRFSGRQFSNSRSEMNVSTLELGDSALYLCASSGGAGEMNTEAFFGQGTRLTVV.

This chain joins TRBV30 and TRBJ2-1, with 9 bases identical to TRBD2. Trimming removed 2 bases from V and 4 bases from J; junction bases left unmatched: 9. The germline gives CDR1 GTSNPN, CDR2 SVGIG (reference sequence). CDR3 size: 16 residues. DNA for the CDR3: TGTGCCTGGAGTACCCTAGCGGGAACCACTTACAATGAGCAGTTCTTC. Amino acid sequence: CAWSTLAGTTYNEQFF.

The chain has TRBV10-3 and TRBJ1-2; D gene ambiguous. The germline V gene has CDR1 ENHRY and CDR2 SYGVKD. The V gene lost 7 bases and the J gene lost 3 bases, with 6 bases spanning the gap. The CDR3 loop spans 11 amino acids. Here the CDR3 reads CAIMEDYGYTF. The CDR3, as DNA: TGTGCCATCATGGAGGACTATGGCTACACCTTC.

The DNA of the CDR3 is TGCGCCAGCAGCTTCGGGGTGAGCACCGATGAGCAGTTCTTC. This sequence encodes CASSFGVSTDEQFF. This sequence joins TRBV5-1 and TRBJ2-1; a weak D match, TRBD2 (5 bases). The germline V gene has CDR1 SGHRS and CDR2 YFSETQ. Between the trimmed V and J ends, which lost 2 bases and 8 bases, there was a span of 14 bases. The CDR3 has 14 amino acids.

This rearrangement joins TRBV19 to TRBJ1-2, with a tentative D call TRBD1 (5 bases). The germline gives CDR1 LNHDA, CDR2 SQIVND (reference sequence). The CDR3 totals 12 residues. V lost 7 bases and J lost 5, with 11 bases in between. The CDR3 reads CASTLGTYGYTF. The CDR3 bases are TGTGCCAGTACCCTGGGGACTTATGGCTACACCTTC.

The chain recombines TRBV6-4 with TRBJ2-1; 11 positions agree with TRBD2. J was trimmed by 5 bases and V by 6 bases; bases with no gene match: 6. Germline V CDR1 and CDR2: MRHNA, SNTAGT. CDR3 length equals 15 residues. Here the CDR3 reads CASSVGTSGDNEQFF. In DNA, the CDR3 is TGTGCCAGCAGCGTTGGGACTAGCGGTGACAATGAGCAGTTCTTC.

The chain is built from TRBV20-1 and TRBJ2-1, with D possibly TRBD2 on 6 matching bases. The length of the CDR3 is 11 residues. Deletions cut 0 bases from V and 14 bases from J, with 11 bases between. Germline CDR1 DFQATT, CDR2 SNEGSKA (reference sequence). The CDR3 here is CSARDRRREFF. CDR3 in DNA: TGCAGTGCTAGAGATAGGAGGAGGGAGTTCTTC.

For this clone: One end of the junction is discordant with germline, which a read error may explain. The rearrangement joins TRBV30 to TRBJ2-1, with 8 bases matching TRBD2. The CDR3 loop spans 11 amino acids. Per germline, CDR1 GTSNPN and CDR2 SVGIG (reference sequence). As DNA, the CDR3 is TGTGCCTGGAGCGAAAGCGGGAGTGGGCTCTTC. Protein product: CAWSESGSGLF. The whole variable domain, remainder taken from reference TRBV30 and TRBJ2-1, is SQTIHQWPATLVQPVGSPLSLECTVEGTSNPNLYWYRQAAGRGLQLLFYSVGIGQISSEVPQNLSASRPQDRQFILSSKKLLLSDSGFYLCAWSESGSGLFGPGTRLTVL.

The chain uses TRBV29-1 and TRBJ1-4; 12 bases agree with TRBD1. The germline V gene has CDR1 SQVTM and CDR2 ANQGSEA. The V and J ends lost 5 bases and 8 bases, in that order; junction bases with no gene match: 6. The CDR3 has 14 residues. This chain's CDR3 is CSVTGQGAREKLFF. CDR3 nucleotides: TGCAGCGTTACGGGACAGGGGGCTAGGGAAAAACTGTTTTTT.

Written as DNA, the CDR3 is TGTGCCAGCAGTTTCGGACAGGGGGCAGGGGATGGCTACACCTTC. Protein product: CASSFGQGAGDGYTF. The rearrangement joins TRBV27 to TRBJ1-2, with 11 bases lining up with TRBD1. The V segment lost 3 bases and the J segment 6 bases; nucleotides outside the gene matches: 6. The germline gives CDR1 MNHEY, CDR2 SMNVEV (reference sequence). The CDR3 consists of 15 residues.

The chain carries TRBV6-1 and TRBJ1-5; a possible D gene is TRBD1 (6 bases). V was cut by 7 bases and J by 7 bases, with 20 bases left in between. CDR3 length equals 15 residues. Per germline, CDR1 MNHNS and CDR2 SASEGT. CDR3 region: CASKYGGALGQPQHF. The CDR3 region has the DNA TGTGCCAGCAAATATGGGGGCGCCCTCGGGCAGCCCCAGCATTTT.

The V gene is TRBV9, the J gene TRBJ1-3; maybe TRBD1 (6 bases). V lost 3 bases and J 0 bases, leaving 7 bases between the germline ends. Germline-derived CDR1 and CDR2 are SGDLS and YYNGEE. The CDR3 length is 14 residues. CDR3 sequence (DNA): TGTGCCAGCAGCGCGGACAGCTCTGGAAACACCATATATTTT. Amino acids: CASSADSSGNTIYF. Drawing the rest from reference TRBV9 and TRBJ1-3, the complete variable domain is DSGVTQTPKHLITATGQRVTLRCSPRSGDLSVYWYQQSLDQGLQFLIQYYNGEERAKGNILERFSAQQFPDLHSELNLSSLELGDSALYFCASSADSSGNTIYFGEGSWLTVV.

The DNA for the CDR3 is TGTGCCAGTAGTTCGTTAGCGGGAACAAGGGGGAATAAGCAGTATTTT. This translates into CASSSLAGTRGNKQYF. This rearrangement joins TRBV19 to TRBJ2-3; 8 bases line up with TRBD2. CDR3 length: 16 amino acids. V lost 5 bases, J lost 11 bases, and 18 bases stayed unmatched. In germline, CDR1 is LNHDA, CDR2 SQIVND (reference sequence). Full variable domain (remainder filled in from reference TRBV19 and TRBJ2-3): DGGITQSPKYLFRKEGQNVTLSCEQNLNHDAMYWYRQDPGQGLRLIYYSQIVNDFQKGDIAEGYSVSREKKESFPLTVTSAQKNPTAFYLCASSSLAGTRGNKQYFGPGTRLTVL.

The chain links TRBV28 to TRBJ2-7; TRBD1 agrees at 7 bases. The CDR3 extends over 13 amino acids. Germline V gives CDR1 MDHEN, CDR2 SYDVKM. Trimming at V came to 6 bases and at J to 11 bases, leaving 13 bases not matched to a gene. CDR3 coding DNA: TGTGCCAGCAGATCAGCCCCGCTGCAGGGGGAGTACTTC. Its protein is CASRSAPLQGEYF.

The gene calls are TRBV18 and TRBJ1-2; D unresolved. V lost 3 bases and J 7 bases, leaving 12 bases between the germline ends. This CDR3 contains 13 residues. Germline-derived CDR1 and CDR2 are KGHSH and LQKENI. The chain's CDR3 is CASSPQDLRGYTF. CDR3 nucleotide sequence: TGTGCCAGCTCACCCCAGGATTTACGTGGCTACACCTTC.

The genes are TRBV27 and TRBJ1-1; 12 nucleotides align to TRBD1. CDR1 and CDR2 (germline): MNHEY, SMNVEV (reference sequence). This CDR3 spans 16 amino acids. V shed 7 bases and J 7 bases; nucleotides not matched to a gene: 13. The CDR3 spells CASNPNFGTGGDEAFF. The CDR3 DNA reads as TGTGCCAGCAACCCTAATTTCGGGACAGGGGGCGATGAAGCTTTCTTT.

This chain uses TRBV5-1 with TRBJ2-7; 11 nucleotides line up with TRBD2. From germline, CDR1 is SGHRS and CDR2 YFSETQ. V lost 4 bases, J lost 3 bases, and 0 bases stayed unmatched. The CDR3 is 13 residues long. As DNA, the CDR3 is TGCGCCAGCAGCGGGACTAGCGGCTACGAGCAGTACTTC. Amino acid sequence: CASSGTSGYEQYF.

The chain recombines TRBV4-1 with TRBJ2-3; D call uncertain. The germline V gene has CDR1 MGHRA and CDR2 YSYEKL. This CDR3 has 13 residues. Deletions cut 2 bases from V and 6 bases from J, with 9 bases between. The CDR3 nucleotides are TGCGCCAGCAGCCAACGAATCAGGGATACGCAGTATTTT. Encoded protein: CASSQRIRDTQYF.

The chain employs TRBV18 and TRBJ2-3; 9 bases line up with TRBD2. Germline V gene lookup returns CDR1 KGHSH and CDR2 LQKENI. Trimming at V came to 4 bases and at J to 2 bases, leaving 4 bases not matched to a gene. The CDR3 runs 15 residues. This CDR3 reads CASSRVAGDTDTQYF. Here the CDR3 DNA reads TGTGCCAGCTCACGAGTAGCGGGAGACACAGATACGCAGTATTTT. Complete variable domain (other parts from reference TRBV18 and TRBJ2-3): NAGVMQNPRHLVRRRGQEARLRCSPMKGHSHVYWYRQLPEEGLKFMVYLQKENIIDESGMPKERFSAEFPKEGPSILRIQQVVRGDSAAYFCASSRVAGDTDTQYFGPGTRLTVL.

The chain employs TRBV7-2 and TRBJ1-3, with 11 bases aligning to TRBD1. The germline gives CDR1 SGHTA, CDR2 FQGNSA. The CDR3 is made up of 17 amino acids. The V and J ends lost 6 bases and 0 bases, in that order; junction bases with no gene match: 7. This CDR3 reads CASSNGQGAFSGNTIYF. CDR3 DNA: TGTGCCAGCAGTAACGGACAGGGGGCCTTCTCTGGAAACACCATATATTTT.

The chain links TRBV4-1 to TRBJ2-5; 7 bases fit TRBD2. The CDR3 is 15 amino acids. V lost 1 base, J lost 1 base, and 3 bases stayed unmatched. Per the germline V gene, CDR1 is MGHRA and CDR2 is YSYEKL. The CDR3 DNA reads TGCGCCAGCAGCCAAGCTCCGGGGGGCCAAGAGACCCAGTACTTC. Residues: CASSQAPGGQETQYF.